The source of this T cell receptor beta chain is a study of T-cell reconstitution after alpha-beta-depleted transplantation in children. V was clipped by 3 bases and J by 0 bases, with 17 bases between them. The V gene's germline CDR1 is SGHAT and CDR2 FQNNGV. CDR3 length equals 18 residues. This clonotype appeared many times. During its preparation, the TCRbeta library received unique molecular identifiers. Via MiXCR, TCRdb re-called the PCR reads, giving one row per CDR3 protein. The sample contains approximately 590,000 distinct CDR3 sequences, under 12% of which appear only once. The gene calls are TRBV11-2 and TRBJ2-2; D is unclear. The specimen comprised PBMCs from the stem cell graft donor, sampled from the stem cell graft. This receptor was identified in a human donor who donated a stem cell graft to a child with acute myeloid leukemia. The CDR3 region has the DNA TGTGCCAGCAGCTTTAAAGTGGGGTTCGCTGCGAACACCGGGGAGCTGTTTTTT. This translates into CASSFKVGFAANTGELFF. Full variable domain (rest looked up from reference TRBV11-2 and TRBJ2-2): EAGVAQSPRYKIIEKRQSVAFWCNPISGHATLYWYQQILGQGPKLLIQFQNNGVVDDSQLPKDRFSAERLKGVDSTLKIQPAKLEDSAVYLCASSFKVGFAANTGELFFGEGSRLTVL.